This T cell receptor (beta chain) came from a study of CD8+ T cells in alopecia areata. Looked up from germline, CDR1 is SQVTM and CDR2 is ANQGSEA. This CDR3 has 14 residues. V was clipped by 7 bases and J by 1 base, with 17 bases between them. This clone showed up just a few times. Cell sorting on a FACSAria was used to separate CD4+ and CD8+ T cells from the PBMCs. In each case, RNA was isolated and then reverse transcribed into cDNA as the sequencing template. This table comes from immunoSEQ multiplex PCR, and its TCRdb copy is limited to in-frame clones, with some not included. The repertoire holds under 250,000 clones, with around three fifths as singletons.

The sequenced material came from CD8+ T cells sorted from blood. J is TRBJ2-7 and V is TRBV29-1; D might be TRBD1 or TRBD2, each matching 5 bases. This clonotype originated in a human donor in good health. The CDR3 region is CSAGTTDPSYEQYF. The CDR3 coding sequence is TGCAGCGCTGGGACGACGGACCCTTCCTACGAGCAGTACTTC.